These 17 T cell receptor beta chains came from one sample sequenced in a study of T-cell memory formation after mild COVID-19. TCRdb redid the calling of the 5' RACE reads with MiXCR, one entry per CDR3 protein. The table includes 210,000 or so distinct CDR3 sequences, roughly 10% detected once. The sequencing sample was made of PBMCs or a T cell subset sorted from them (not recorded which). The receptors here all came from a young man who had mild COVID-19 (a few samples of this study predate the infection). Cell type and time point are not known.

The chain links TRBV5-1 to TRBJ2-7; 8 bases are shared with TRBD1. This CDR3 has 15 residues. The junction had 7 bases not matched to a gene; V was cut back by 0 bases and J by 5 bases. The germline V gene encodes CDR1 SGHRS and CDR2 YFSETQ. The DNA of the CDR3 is TGCGCCAGCAGCTTGGCCATAGGACAGGGCCACGAGCAGTACTTC. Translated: CASSLAIGQGHEQYF.

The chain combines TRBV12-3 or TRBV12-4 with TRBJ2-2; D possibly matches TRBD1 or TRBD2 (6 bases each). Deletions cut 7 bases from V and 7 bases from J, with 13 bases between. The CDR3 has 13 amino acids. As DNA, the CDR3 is TGTGCCAGCAAGCCGGGGGCCGTCGGGGAGCTGTTTTTT. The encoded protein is CASKPGAVGELFF.

In DNA form, the CDR3 reads TGTGCCAGCAGCCCCCGGACAGCCAACACTGAAGCTTTCTTT. Translated, it gives CASSPRTANTEAFF. This chain connects TRBV7-9 to TRBJ1-1, with a weak D call TRBD1 (6 bases). Looked up from germline, CDR1 is SEHNR and CDR2 is FQNEAQ (reference sequence). This CDR3 is built from 14 residues. V lost 5 bases, J lost 2 bases, and 12 bases lay in between.

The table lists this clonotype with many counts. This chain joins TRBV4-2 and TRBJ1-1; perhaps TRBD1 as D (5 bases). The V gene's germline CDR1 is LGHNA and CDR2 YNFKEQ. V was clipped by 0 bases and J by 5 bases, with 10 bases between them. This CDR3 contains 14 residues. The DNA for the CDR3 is TGTGCCAGCAGCCAAGATATCAGGGAGACTGAAGCTTTCTTT. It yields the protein CASSQDIRETEAFF.

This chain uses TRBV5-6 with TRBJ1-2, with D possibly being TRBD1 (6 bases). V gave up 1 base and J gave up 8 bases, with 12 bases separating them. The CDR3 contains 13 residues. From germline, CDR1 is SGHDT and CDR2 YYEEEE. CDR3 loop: CASSLMAGGGYTF. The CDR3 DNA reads TGTGCCAGCAGCTTGATGGCCGGGGGCGGCTACACCTTC.

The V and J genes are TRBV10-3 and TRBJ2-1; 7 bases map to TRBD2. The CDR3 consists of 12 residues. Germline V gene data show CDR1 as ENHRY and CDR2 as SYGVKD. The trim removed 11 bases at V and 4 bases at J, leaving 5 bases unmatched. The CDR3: CAANGGYNEQFF. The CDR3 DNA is TGTGCCGCGAACGGGGGGTACAATGAGCAGTTCTTC.

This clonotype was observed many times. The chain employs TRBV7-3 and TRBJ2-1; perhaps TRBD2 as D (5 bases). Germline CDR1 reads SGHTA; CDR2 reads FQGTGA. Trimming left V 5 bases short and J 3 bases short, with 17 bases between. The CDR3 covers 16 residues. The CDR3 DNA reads TGTGCCAGCAGCCCTCGGTTGCGGGCCGACTACAATGAGCAGTTCTTC. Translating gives CASSPRLRADYNEQFF.

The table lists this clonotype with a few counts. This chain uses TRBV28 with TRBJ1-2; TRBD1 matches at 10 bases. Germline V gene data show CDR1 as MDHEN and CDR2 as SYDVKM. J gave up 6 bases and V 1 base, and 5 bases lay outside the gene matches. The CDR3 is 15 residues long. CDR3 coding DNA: TGTGCCAGCAGTTTATTCGTTGGACAGGGGGATGGCTACACCTTC. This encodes CASSLFVGQGDGYTF.

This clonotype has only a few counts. The CDR3 protein is CASSSSSSTDTQYF. DNA for the CDR3: TGTGCCAGCAGCTCTAGCAGTAGCACAGATACGCAGTATTTT. V gene TRBV7-2 combines with J gene TRBJ2-3, with D perhaps TRBD2 (5 bases). Germline CDR1 and CDR2: SGHTA and FQGNSA. CDR3 length: 14 residues. Between the trimmed V and J ends, which lost 4 bases and 0 bases, there was a span of 8 bases.

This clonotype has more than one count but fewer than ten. Here the CDR3 reads CASSPGQGDEQYF. The CDR3 DNA is TGTGCCAGCAGCCCTGGACAGGGTGACGAGCAGTACTTC. The chain recombines TRBV7-7 with TRBJ2-7; 8 bases align to TRBD1. Germline V CDR1 and CDR2: SSHAT, FNYEAQ (reference sequence). V lost 5 bases and J lost 5; bases outside the gene matches: 5. CDR3 length: 13 amino acids.

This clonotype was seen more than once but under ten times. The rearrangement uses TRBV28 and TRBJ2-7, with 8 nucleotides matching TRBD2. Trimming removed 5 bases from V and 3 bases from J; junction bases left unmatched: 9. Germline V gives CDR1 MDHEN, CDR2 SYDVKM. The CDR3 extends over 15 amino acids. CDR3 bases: TGTGCCAGCAGTACTCCGAGCGGGAGAGTCTACGAGCAGTACTTC. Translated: CASSTPSGRVYEQYF. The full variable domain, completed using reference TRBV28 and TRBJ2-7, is DVKVTQSSRYLVKRTGEKVFLECVQDMDHENMFWYRQDPGLGLRLIYFSYDVKMKEKGDIPEGYSVSREKKERFSLILESASTNQTSMYLCASSTPSGRVYEQYFGPGTRLTVT.

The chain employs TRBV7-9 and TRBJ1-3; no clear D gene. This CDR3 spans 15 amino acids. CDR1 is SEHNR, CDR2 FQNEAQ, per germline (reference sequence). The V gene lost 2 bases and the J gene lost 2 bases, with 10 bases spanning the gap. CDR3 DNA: TGTGCCAGCAGCTTAATGTCGGGGACTGGAAACACCATATATTTT. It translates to CASSLMSGTGNTIYF. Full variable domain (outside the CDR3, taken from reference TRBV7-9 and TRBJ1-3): DTGVSQNPRHKITKRGQNVTFRCDPISEHNRLYWYRQTLGQGPEFLTYFQNEAQLEKSRLLSDRFSAERPKGSFSTLEIQRTEQGDSAMYLCASSLMSGTGNTIYFGEGSWLTVV.

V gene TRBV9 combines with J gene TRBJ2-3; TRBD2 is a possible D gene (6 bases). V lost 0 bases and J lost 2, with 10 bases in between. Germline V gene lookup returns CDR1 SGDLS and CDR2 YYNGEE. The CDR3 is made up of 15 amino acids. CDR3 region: CASSVGSGYTDTQYF. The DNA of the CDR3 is TGTGCCAGCAGCGTAGGTAGCGGATACACAGATACGCAGTATTTT.

The CDR3 here is CASSPPAAAWAYEQYF. DNA for the CDR3: TGTGCCAGCTCACCACCGGCAGCGGCTTGGGCCTACGAGCAGTACTTC. The chain is built from TRBV18 and TRBJ2-7; a possible D gene is TRBD2 (5 bases). This CDR3 has 16 residues. The V end lost 0 bases, the J end lost 2 bases, and 14 bases lay between the germline ends. Looked up from germline, CDR1 is KGHSH and CDR2 is LQKENI.

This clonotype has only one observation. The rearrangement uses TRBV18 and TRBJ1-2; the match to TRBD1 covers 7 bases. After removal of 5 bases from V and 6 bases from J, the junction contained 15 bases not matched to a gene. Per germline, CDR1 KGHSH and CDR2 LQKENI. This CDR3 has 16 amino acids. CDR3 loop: CASSTEQGPDFNGYTF. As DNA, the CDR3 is TGTGCCAGCTCAACCGAACAGGGGCCAGATTTTAATGGCTACACCTTC.

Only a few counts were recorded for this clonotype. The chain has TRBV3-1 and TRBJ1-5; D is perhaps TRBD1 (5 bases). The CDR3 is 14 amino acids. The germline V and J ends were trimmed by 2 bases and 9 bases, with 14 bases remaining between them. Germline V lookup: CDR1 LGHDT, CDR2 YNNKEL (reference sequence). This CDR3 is CASSQPGTGGPQHF. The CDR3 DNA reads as TGTGCCAGCAGCCAACCAGGGACGGGAGGGCCCCAGCATTTT.

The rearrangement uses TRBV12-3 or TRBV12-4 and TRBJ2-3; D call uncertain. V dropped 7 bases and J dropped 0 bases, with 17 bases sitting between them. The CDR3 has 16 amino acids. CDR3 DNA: TGTGCCAGCACCCCGACCAGACGGAAGAGCACAGATACGCAGTATTTT. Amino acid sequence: CASTPTRRKSTDTQYF.